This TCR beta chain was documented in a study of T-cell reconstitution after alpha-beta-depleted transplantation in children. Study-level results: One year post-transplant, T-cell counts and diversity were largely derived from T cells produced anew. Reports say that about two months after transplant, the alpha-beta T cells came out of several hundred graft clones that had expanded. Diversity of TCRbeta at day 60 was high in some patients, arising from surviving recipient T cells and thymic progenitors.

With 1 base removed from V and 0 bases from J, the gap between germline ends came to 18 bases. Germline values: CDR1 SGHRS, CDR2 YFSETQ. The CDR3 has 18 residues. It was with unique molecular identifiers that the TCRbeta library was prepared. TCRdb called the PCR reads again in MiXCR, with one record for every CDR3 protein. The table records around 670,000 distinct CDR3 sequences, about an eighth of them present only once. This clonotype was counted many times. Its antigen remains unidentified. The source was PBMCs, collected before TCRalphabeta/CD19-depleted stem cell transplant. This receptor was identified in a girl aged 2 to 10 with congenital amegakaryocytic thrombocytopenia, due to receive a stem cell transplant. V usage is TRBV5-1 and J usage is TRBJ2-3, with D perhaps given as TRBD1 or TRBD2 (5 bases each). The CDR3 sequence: CASSLSVVPGTSTDTQYF. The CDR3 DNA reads TGCGCCAGCAGCTTGTCTGTAGTGCCGGGGACCAGCACAGATACGCAGTATTTT.